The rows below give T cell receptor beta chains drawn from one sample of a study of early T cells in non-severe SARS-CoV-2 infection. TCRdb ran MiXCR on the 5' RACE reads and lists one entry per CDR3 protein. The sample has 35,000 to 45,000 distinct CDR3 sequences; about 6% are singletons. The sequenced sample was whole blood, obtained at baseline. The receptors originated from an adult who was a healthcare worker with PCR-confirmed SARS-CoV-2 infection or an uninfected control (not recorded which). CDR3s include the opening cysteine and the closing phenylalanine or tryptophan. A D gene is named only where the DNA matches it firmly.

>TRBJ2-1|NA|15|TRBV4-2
CASSPRTGGGNEQFF
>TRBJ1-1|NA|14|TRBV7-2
CASSFAGLIAEAFF
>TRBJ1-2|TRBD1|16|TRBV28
CASSSDRGRGRYGYTF
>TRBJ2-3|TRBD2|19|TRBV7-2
CASSPRGLVAGGPGDTQYF
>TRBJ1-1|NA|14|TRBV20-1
CSARDGTVPTEAFF
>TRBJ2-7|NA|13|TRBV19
CASSATISYEQYF
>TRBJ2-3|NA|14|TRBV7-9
CASSPIASTDTQYF
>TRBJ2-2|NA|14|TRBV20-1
CSASGTPNTGELFF
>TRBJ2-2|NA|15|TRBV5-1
CASSFGTLDTGELFF
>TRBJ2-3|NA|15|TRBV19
CASSAFPGATDTQYF
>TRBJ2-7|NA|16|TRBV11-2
CASSTGGRRSRGGQYF
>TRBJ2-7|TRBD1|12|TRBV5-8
CASLDRGYEQYF
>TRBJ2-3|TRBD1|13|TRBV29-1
CSVERQGIDTQYF
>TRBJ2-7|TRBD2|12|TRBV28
CASSAGGGKQYF
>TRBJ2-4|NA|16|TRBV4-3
CASSQNLGWAKNIQYF
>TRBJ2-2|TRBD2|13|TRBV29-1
CSVERENTGELFF
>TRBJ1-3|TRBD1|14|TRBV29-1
CSADTDRAGNTIYF
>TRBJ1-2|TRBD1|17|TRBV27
CASSLSIQGGQIYGYTF
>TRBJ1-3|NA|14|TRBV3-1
CASSLIGIENTIYF
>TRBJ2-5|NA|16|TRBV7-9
CASSLLSTRDQETQYF
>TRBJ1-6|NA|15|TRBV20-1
CSATDARQKGSPLHF
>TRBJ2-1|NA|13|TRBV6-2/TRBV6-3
CASSYGLFNEQFF
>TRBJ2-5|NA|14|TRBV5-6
CASSFGGVRETQYF
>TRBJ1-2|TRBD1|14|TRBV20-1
CSAARQGVVNGYTF
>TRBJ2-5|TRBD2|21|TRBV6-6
CASSYSAGTSGRWGLQETQYF
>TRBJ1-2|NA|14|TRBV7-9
CASSLAGGYNGYTF
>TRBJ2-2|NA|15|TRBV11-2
CASSFELRDTGELFF
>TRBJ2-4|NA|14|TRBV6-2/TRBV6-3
CASSGGYGKNIQYF
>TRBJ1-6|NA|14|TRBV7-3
CASSSSGGFSPLHF
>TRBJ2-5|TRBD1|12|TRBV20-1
CSVRPGGETQYF
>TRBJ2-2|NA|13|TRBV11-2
CASSPLGPGELFF
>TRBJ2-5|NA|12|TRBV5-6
CASSQVQETQYF
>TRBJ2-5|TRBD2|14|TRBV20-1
CSASVAGAQETQYF
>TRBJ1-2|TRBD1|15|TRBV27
CASSRQGESFYGYTF
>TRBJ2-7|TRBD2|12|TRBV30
CAWTSGTYEQYF
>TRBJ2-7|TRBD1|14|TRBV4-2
CASSQGDRDDEQYF
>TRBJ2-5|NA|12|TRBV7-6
CASSLTPTAQYF